This T cell receptor (beta chain) was found in a study of post-analysis software for immune sequencing data. Regarding the study as a whole: Comparison with controls showed significantly lower normalized Chao1 diversity in multiple sclerosis patients. Five or six TRBV segments appeared more often in patients than in controls, and TRBV5-6, TRBV5-1 and TRBV20-1 were among these.

cDNA libraries of TCR beta carried unique molecular identifiers. A single record per CDR3 protein comes from TCRdb applying MiXCR to the PCR reads. Found here are hundreds of thousands of distinct CDR3 sequences, 30% of them singletons; the top ten hold approximately 0.6%. A word on this clonotype: Its antigen is not known.

Unmatched junction bases numbered 5, after V lost 1 base and J lost 2 bases. Germline CDR1 and CDR2: LGHNA and YSLEER. The CDR3 is 16 residues long. Sequences were obtained from blood. This TCR came from a girl aged 5-17 years with multiple sclerosis. The gene calls are TRBV4-3 and TRBJ2-7; 10 positions agree with TRBD1. CDR3 sequence reads: CASSQGWDRGAYEQYF. CDR3 DNA sequence: TGCGCCAGCAGCCAAGGGTGGGACAGGGGAGCCTACGAGCAGTACTTC.